The 24 T cell receptor beta chains below were found in one sample sequenced in a study of T-cell memory formation after mild COVID-19. TCRdb fed the 5' RACE reads into MiXCR, producing one record per CDR3 protein. The repertoire holds around 430,000 distinct CDR3 sequences, roughly 15% seen once, with 20% to 25% in the top ten. Sequenced material: PBMCs or a T cell subset sorted from them (not recorded which). Source of these receptors: a man younger than 35 who had mild COVID-19 (a few samples of this study predate the infection). Cell type and time point are not known.

The chain employs TRBV20-1 and TRBJ2-5; possible D gene TRBD2, 7 bases. The CDR3 extends over 13 amino acids. Trimming cost V 1 base and J 5 bases, with 11 bases left between them. CDR1 and CDR2 from the germline V gene are DFQATT and SNEGSKA (reference sequence). For the CDR3, the DNA is TGCAGTGCTAGAGCGGGGGGCAGTGAGACCCAGTACTTC. Amino acid sequence: CSARAGGSETQYF.

This clonotype was counted a few times. The rearrangement uses TRBV6-5 and TRBJ1-3, with TRBD1 identical over 9 bases. This CDR3 contains 14 residues. Trimming took 5 bases from V and 4 from J; bases not matched to a gene: 3. Per the germline V gene, CDR1 is MNHEY and CDR2 is SVGAGI. CDR3 amino acids: CASSRQGEGNTIYF. The CDR3 region has the DNA TGTGCCAGCAGTAGACAGGGGGAAGGAAACACCATATATTTT.

In this sample, this clonotype turned up a few times. V usage is TRBV7-2 and J usage is TRBJ1-1; the match to TRBD1 covers 9 bases. Per the germline V gene, CDR1 is SGHTA and CDR2 is FQGNSA. V trimming: 6 bases; J trimming: 8 bases; junction bases outside the gene matches: 7. The CDR3 contains 13 residues. The CDR3 protein is CASRFDRGLEAFF. The CDR3 nucleotides are TGTGCCAGCAGATTTGACAGGGGGTTGGAAGCTTTCTTT. The full variable domain, rest sourced from reference TRBV7-2 and TRBJ1-1, is GAGVSQSPSNKVTEKGKDVELRCDPISGHTALYWYRQSLGQGLEFLIYFQGNSAPDKSGLPSDRFSAERTGGSVSTLTIQRTQQEDSAVYLCASRFDRGLEAFFGQGTRLTVV.

The chain uses TRBV12-3 or TRBV12-4 and TRBJ2-3; the match to TRBD1 covers 8 bases. J lost 2 bases, V lost 9 bases, and 4 bases had no gene match. This CDR3 spans 13 amino acids. CDR3 DNA sequence: TGTGCCAGTGGACAGGGACCCACAGATACGCAGTATTTT. It encodes CASGQGPTDTQYF.

This clonotype has more than one count but fewer than ten. The chain uses TRBV9 and TRBJ2-5; TRBD1 is a possible D gene (6 bases). There are 14 residues in the CDR3. The V gene lost 4 bases and the J gene lost 4 bases, with 14 bases spanning the gap. Germline assignment: CDR1 SGDLS and CDR2 YYNGEE. In nucleotides, the CDR3 is TGTGCCAGCAGCCCCACAGGGCGAGGAGAGACCCAGTACTTC. Translating gives CASSPTGRGETQYF.

This clonotype was observed at least ten times. V is TRBV5-1 and J is TRBJ2-3; the D gene is possibly TRBD1 (5 bases). Trimming took 0 bases from V and 6 from J, leaving 8 bases between them. The germline CDR1 and CDR2 sequences are SGHRS and YFSETQ. CDR3 length: 13 residues. The CDR3 DNA sequence: TGCGCCAGCAGCTTGGGAGCAGGGGATACGCAGTATTTT. Translated: CASSLGAGDTQYF.

As concerns this clonotype: One junction end disagrees with the germline gene, perhaps due to a read error. The chain recombines TRBV7-7 with TRBJ2-5; either TRBD1 or TRBD2 may fit D (5 bases each). The CDR3 has 14 residues. Looked up from germline, CDR1 is SSHAT and CDR2 is FNYEAQ (reference sequence). CDR3 loop: CASSFGPGPETQYF. In DNA form, the CDR3 reads TGTGCTAGCAGCTTTGGCCCGGGACCCGAGACCCAGTACTTC. Together with reference TRBV7-7 and TRBJ2-5, the CDR3 gives the full variable domain: GAGVSQSPRYKVTKRGQDVTLRCDPISSHATLYWYQQALGQGPEFLTYFNYEAQPDKSGLPSDRFSAERPEGSISTLTIQRTEQRDSAMYRCASSFGPGPETQYFGPGTRLLVL.

This clonotype was counted between two and nine times. The chain links TRBV28 to TRBJ2-1, with D hard to call. Trimming removed 8 bases at V and 0 bases at J, with 11 bases between. The CDR3 is 14 residues long. The germline V gene encodes CDR1 MDHEN and CDR2 SYDVKM. This CDR3 is CASEPLGSYNEQFF. The CDR3 nucleotides are TGTGCCAGCGAACCTTTGGGCTCCTACAATGAGCAGTTCTTC.

This clonotype has a handful of counts. J is TRBJ1-5 and V is TRBV28; D is ambiguous. The V end lost 2 bases, the J end lost 5 bases, and 7 bases lay between the germline ends. From germline, CDR1 is MDHEN and CDR2 SYDVKM. This CDR3 is built from 13 residues. CDR3 DNA: TGTGCCAGCAGTTTAGTCGGCTATCAGCCCCAGCATTTT. Its translation is CASSLVGYQPQHF. Filled out from reference TRBV28 and TRBJ1-5, the complete variable domain reads DVKVTQSSRYLVKRTGEKVFLECVQDMDHENMFWYRQDPGLGLRLIYFSYDVKMKEKGDIPEGYSVSREKKERFSLILESASTNQTSMYLCASSLVGYQPQHFGDGTRLSIL.

The sample holds many counts of this clonotype. This sequence joins TRBV5-1 and TRBJ1-1; D is uncertain. CDR1 is SGHRS, CDR2 YFSETQ, per germline. With 5 bases removed from V and 2 bases from J, the gap between germline ends came to 13 bases. The CDR3 is 14 amino acids. CDR3 bases: TGCGCCAGCAGGGCGGGATATGTAAACACTGAAGCTTTCTTT. This sequence encodes CASRAGYVNTEAFF.

The chain uses TRBV12-3 or TRBV12-4 and TRBJ1-4, with D uncertain. The CDR3 spans 14 residues. V lost 5 bases, J lost 8 bases, and 15 bases lay in between. Here the CDR3 DNA reads TGTGCCAGCAGTCCGGGCGTGCTGGGGGAAAAACTGTTTTTT. Translated: CASSPGVLGEKLFF.

This clonotype was counted at least ten times. This chain joins TRBV6-6 and TRBJ2-3; TRBD2 is a possible D gene (6 bases). Germline lookup yields CDR1 MNHNY and CDR2 SVGAGI (reference sequence). The germline V and J ends were trimmed by 6 bases and 8 bases, with 12 bases remaining between them. The CDR3 covers 12 residues. CDR3 residues: CASSHNGGTQYF. The CDR3 nucleotides read TGTGCCAGCAGCCACAACGGGGGTACGCAGTATTTT.

The rearrangement links TRBV7-3 to TRBJ2-3, with 7 positions matching TRBD2. Trimming cost V 0 bases and J 2 bases; bases outside gene matches: 8. Germline V gene lookup returns CDR1 SGHTA and CDR2 FQGTGA. The CDR3 totals 17 residues. CDR3: CASSLTGAGTDTDTQYF. In nucleotides, the CDR3 is TGTGCCAGCAGCTTAACGGGAGCGGGGACCGACACAGATACGCAGTATTTT.

The chain combines TRBV20-1 with TRBJ2-7; 12 bases agree with TRBD1. V lost 0 bases and J lost 6; bases outside the gene matches: 9. This CDR3 is built from 16 residues. Germline lookup yields CDR1 DFQATT and CDR2 SNEGSKA (reference sequence). CDR3 region: CSARDLGQGAGLEQYV. The CDR3 DNA sequence: TGCAGTGCTAGAGATCTGGGACAGGGGGCCGGGCTCGAGCAGTACGTC.

In this sample, this clonotype turned up a few times. The rearrangement joins TRBV5-1 to TRBJ2-7; TRBD2 agrees at 9 bases. With 4 bases clipped from V and 4 bases from J, the junction kept 9 bases outside the gene matches. Per germline, CDR1 SGHRS and CDR2 YFSETQ. The CDR3 is 15 residues long. CDR3 DNA sequence: TGCGCCAGCAGCCCACAGGGACTAGCAAATTACGAGCAGTACTTC. This encodes CASSPQGLANYEQYF.

The V call is TRBV24-1, the J call TRBJ1-1, with a tentative D call TRBD1 (5 bases). The CDR3 sequence is 11 residues long. The germline V gene has CDR1 KGHDR and CDR2 SFDVKD. Between the trimmed V and J ends, which lost 10 bases and 4 bases, there was a span of 9 bases. In nucleotides, the CDR3 is TGTGCCACACGGGGCGGCACTGAAGCTTTCTTT. Translation: CATRGGTEAFF.

The chain couples TRBV19 to TRBJ1-1, with D tentatively TRBD1 (6 bases). Per germline, CDR1 LNHDA and CDR2 SQIVND (reference sequence). V lost 6 bases and J lost 10, with 15 bases in between. CDR3 length: 12 residues. CDR3 nucleotides: TGTGCCAGTAGCGGTGAGGGGGTTGGAGCTTTCTTT. Translating it yields CASSGEGVGAFF.

This clonotype was detected only a few times. The chain employs TRBV14 and TRBJ1-1; D may be TRBD1 (5 bases). This CDR3 spans 16 amino acids. V was shortened by 2 bases and J by 1 base, with 14 bases between the two germline ends. Germline V gives CDR1 SGHDN, CDR2 FVKESK. Written as DNA, the CDR3 is TGTGCCAGCAGCCAATACCTGCTGGGGACGAACACTGAAGCTTTCTTT. It codes for CASSQYLLGTNTEAFF.

The V and J genes are TRBV7-9 and TRBJ2-5; D is ambiguous. This CDR3 is 12 amino acids long. The V end was cut by 4 bases, the J end by 3 bases, with 6 bases between. Germline V lookup: CDR1 SEHNR, CDR2 FQNEAQ (reference sequence). The CDR3 nucleotides read TGTGCCAGCAGCTACTTCGAAGAGACCCAGTACTTC. This encodes CASSYFEETQYF.

The chain has TRBV7-2 and TRBJ1-5, with D maybe TRBD1 (5 bases). V was clipped by 3 bases and J by 6 bases, with 15 bases between them. There are 15 residues in the CDR3. Germline CDR1 SGHTA, CDR2 FQGNSA. CDR3 coding DNA: TGTGCCAGCAGCTTGAGGGCAGGGCTATTTCAGCCCCAGCATTTT. It yields the protein CASSLRAGLFQPQHF.

This clonotype was seen only a few times. The genes are TRBV20-1 and TRBJ1-2; TRBD1 matches 10 bases. The V gene's germline CDR1 is DFQATT and CDR2 SNEGSKA (reference sequence). This CDR3 is 13 amino acids long. J lost 4 bases, V lost 5 bases, and 4 bases had no gene match. This CDR3 is CSAPDRGSYGYTF. The CDR3 coding sequence is TGCAGTGCTCCGGACAGGGGGAGCTATGGCTACACCTTC.

This clonotype was recorded a few times. The genes are TRBV6-2 or TRBV6-3 and TRBJ2-1; unclear D gene. Germline V gives CDR1 MNHEY, CDR2 SVGEGT. The CDR3 runs to 15 residues. V lost 5 bases, J lost 4 bases, and 15 bases lay in between. CDR3 region: CASSPRHRAYNEQFF. CDR3 coding DNA: TGTGCCAGCAGTCCCCGGCACCGAGCTTACAATGAGCAGTTCTTC.

This clonotype was counted between two and nine times. V is TRBV4-1 and J is TRBJ2-5, with D perhaps TRBD1 (5 bases). Germline CDR1 and CDR2: MGHRA and YSYEKL. Trimming took 4 bases from V and 5 from J, leaving 14 bases between them. This CDR3 is 14 amino acids long. CDR3 DNA: TGCGCCAGCAGCCGAAGGGAAGGGGCTGAGACCCAGTACTTC. Protein sequence: CASSRREGAETQYF.

This clonotype has more than one count but fewer than ten. The rearrangement links TRBV3-1 to TRBJ2-5; D possibly corresponds to TRBD1 (5 bases). Germline-derived CDR1 and CDR2 are LGHDT and YNNKEL (reference sequence). The CDR3 is made up of 12 amino acids. V was clipped by 8 bases and J by 4 bases, with 11 bases between them. The CDR3 DNA reads TGTGCCAGCGACAGTTCTGGAGAGACCCAGTACTTC. Translating gives CASDSSGETQYF.